The present TCR beta chain was sequenced within a study of beta chain features in type 1 diabetes. There are many counts of this clone. In germline, CDR1 is MDHEN, CDR2 SYDVKM. V lost 4 bases and J lost 1; bases outside the gene matches: 3. This CDR3 has 15 amino acids. CD45RO/CCR7/CD25/CD127/CD95/CD27 sorting isolated CD4+ naive, central memory, regulatory and stem cell-like memory cells. cDNA synthesis used the whole RNA isolate, giving expressed TCRB sequences. Produced via immunoSEQ multiplex PCR; TCRdb's table is partial and in-frame only. This table has almost 350,000 clones, roughly 8% appearing once.

This TCR was sampled from a woman younger than 30 in good health. Sequenced material: central memory CD4+ T cells from blood. The rearrangement uses TRBV28 and TRBJ2-7; 11 bases are a match to TRBD2. CDR3 sequence (DNA): TGTGCCAGCAGTTACATAGCGGGAGGGTCCTACGAGCAGTACTTC. The encoded protein is CASSYIAGGSYEQYF.